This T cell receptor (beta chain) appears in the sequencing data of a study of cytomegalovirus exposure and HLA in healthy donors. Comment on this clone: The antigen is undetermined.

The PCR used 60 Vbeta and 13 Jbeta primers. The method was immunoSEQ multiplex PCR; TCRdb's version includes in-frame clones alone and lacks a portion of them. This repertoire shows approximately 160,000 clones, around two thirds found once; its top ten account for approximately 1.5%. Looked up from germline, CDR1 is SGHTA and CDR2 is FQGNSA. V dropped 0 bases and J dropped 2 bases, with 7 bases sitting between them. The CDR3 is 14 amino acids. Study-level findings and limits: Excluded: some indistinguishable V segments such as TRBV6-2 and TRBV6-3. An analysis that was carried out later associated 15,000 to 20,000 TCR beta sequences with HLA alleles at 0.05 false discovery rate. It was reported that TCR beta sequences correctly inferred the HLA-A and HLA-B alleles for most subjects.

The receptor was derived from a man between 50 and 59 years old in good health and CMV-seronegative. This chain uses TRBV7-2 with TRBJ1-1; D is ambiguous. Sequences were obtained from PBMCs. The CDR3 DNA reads TGTGCCAGCAGCTTAGCCCCGGGTAACACTGAAGCTTTCTTT. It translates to CASSLAPGNTEAFF.